The present T cell receptor beta chain was sequenced within a study of circulating and synovial CD4+ cells in juvenile arthritis. Whole-study results and caveats: These repertoires were less diverse than bulk blood CD4 repertoires.

TCRdb keeps only in-frame clones here, not all; method: immunoSEQ multiplex PCR. The profile shows about 32,000 clones, roughly 93% of them singletons. This CDR3 comprises 14 residues. V shed 0 bases and J shed 2 bases, with 6 bases lying between them. Germline V gene data show CDR1 as SGHRS and CDR2 as YFSETQ. Of note for this clone: Its specificity is unknown.

The origin of this receptor is a human donor with juvenile idiopathic arthritis. The chain employs TRBV5-1 and TRBJ1-3; D gene uncertain. Material for sequencing was CD4+ T cells from blood. The CDR3 DNA sequence: TGCGCCAGCAGCTTGGAATCCACTGGAAACACCATATATTTT. Translating it yields CASSLESTGNTIYF.